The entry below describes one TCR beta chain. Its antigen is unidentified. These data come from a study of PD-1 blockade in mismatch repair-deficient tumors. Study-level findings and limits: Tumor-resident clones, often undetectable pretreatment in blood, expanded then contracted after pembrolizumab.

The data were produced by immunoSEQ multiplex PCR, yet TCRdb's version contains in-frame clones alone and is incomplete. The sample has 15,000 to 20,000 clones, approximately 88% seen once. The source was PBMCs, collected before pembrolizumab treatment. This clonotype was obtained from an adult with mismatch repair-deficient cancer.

The CDR3 sequence: CASSDLRNTGELFF. The DNA for the CDR3 is TGTGCCAGCAGCGATTTACGCAACACCGGGGAGCTGTTTTTT. The chain recombines TRBV7-9 with TRBJ2-2; no reliable D call. This CDR3 region has 14 residues. CDR1 SEHNR and CDR2 FQNEAQ come from the germline V gene (reference sequence). Trimming took 5 bases from V and 2 from J, leaving 9 bases between them.